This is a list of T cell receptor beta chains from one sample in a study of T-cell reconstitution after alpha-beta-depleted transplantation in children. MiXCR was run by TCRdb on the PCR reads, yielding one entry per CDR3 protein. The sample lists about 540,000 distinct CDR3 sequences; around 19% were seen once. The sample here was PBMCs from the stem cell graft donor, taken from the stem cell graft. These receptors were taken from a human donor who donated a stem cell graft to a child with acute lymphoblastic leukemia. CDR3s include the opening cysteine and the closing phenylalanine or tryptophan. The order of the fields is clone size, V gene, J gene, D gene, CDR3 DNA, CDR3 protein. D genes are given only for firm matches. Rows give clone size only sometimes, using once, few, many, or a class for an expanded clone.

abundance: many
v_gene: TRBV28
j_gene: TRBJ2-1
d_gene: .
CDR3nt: TGTGCCAGCAGGAGGGGTGAGCAGTTCTTC
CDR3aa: CASRRGEQFF

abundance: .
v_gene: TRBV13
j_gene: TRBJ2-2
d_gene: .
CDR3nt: TGTGCCAGCAGCCCGGAACGACTGGGCTTGGGGGAGCTGTTTTTT
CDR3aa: CASSPERLGLGELFF

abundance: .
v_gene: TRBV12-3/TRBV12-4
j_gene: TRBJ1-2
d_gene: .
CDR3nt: TGTGCCAGCAGTAGAGGGCCCACGTCGTATGGCTACACCTTC
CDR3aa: CASSRGPTSYGYTF

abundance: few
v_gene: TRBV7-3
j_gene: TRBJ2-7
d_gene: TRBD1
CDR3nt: TGTGCCAGCAGCCTCCACGGGACAGGGGCCTACGAGCAGTACTTC
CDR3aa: CASSLHGTGAYEQYF

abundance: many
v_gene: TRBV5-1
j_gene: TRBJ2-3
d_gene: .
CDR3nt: TGCGCCAGCAGCTTCGAGCGGATCACAGATACGCAGTATTTT
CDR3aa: CASSFERITDTQYF

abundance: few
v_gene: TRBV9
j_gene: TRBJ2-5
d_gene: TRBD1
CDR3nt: TGTGCCAGCAGCGTAGGGGACAGGGAAGAGACCCAGTACTTC
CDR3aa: CASSVGDREETQYF

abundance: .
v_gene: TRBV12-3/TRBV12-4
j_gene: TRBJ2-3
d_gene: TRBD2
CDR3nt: TGTGCCAGCGGGGGGGAGGGCGGGAGTTCAGATACGCAGTATTTT
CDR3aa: CASGGEGGSSDTQYF

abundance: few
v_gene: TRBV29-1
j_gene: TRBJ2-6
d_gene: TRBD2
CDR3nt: TGCAGCGTTGGCGGCGGGGGTTCTGGGGCCAACGTCCTGACTTTC
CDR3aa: CSVGGGGSGANVLTF

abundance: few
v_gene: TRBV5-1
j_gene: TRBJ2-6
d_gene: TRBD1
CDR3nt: TGCGCCAGCAGCTCCGGGACAGGGGGCTCTGGGGCCAACGTCCTGACTTTC
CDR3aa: CASSSGTGGSGANVLTF

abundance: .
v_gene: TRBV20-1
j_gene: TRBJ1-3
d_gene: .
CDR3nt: TGCAGTGCTAGAGATTTGGGGGCTGGAAACACCATATATTTT
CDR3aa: CSARDLGAGNTIYF

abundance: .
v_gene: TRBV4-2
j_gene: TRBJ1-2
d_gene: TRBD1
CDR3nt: TGTGCCAGCAGCCAAGGACAGGGGGCGGAGGGCTACACCTTC
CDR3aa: CASSQGQGAEGYTF

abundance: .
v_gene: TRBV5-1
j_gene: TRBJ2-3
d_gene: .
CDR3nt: TGCGCCAGCAGCGTGTGGGGGGGCGGCCTCGTGGTGGATACGCAGTATTTT
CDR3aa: CASSVWGGGLVVDTQYF

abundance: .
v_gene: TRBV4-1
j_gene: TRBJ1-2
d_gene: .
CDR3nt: TGCGCCAGCACTTCGGGGCTAACTAACTATGGCTACACCTTC
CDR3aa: CASTSGLTNYGYTF

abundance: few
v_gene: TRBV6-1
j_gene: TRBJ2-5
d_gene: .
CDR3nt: TGTGCCAGCAGAGGCGGGTTCGGCGGGGAGACCCAGTACTTC
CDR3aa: CASRGGFGGETQYF

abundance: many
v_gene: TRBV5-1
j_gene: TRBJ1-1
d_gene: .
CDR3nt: TGCGCCAGCAGCTCCCCGGGGAACACTGAAGCTTTCTTT
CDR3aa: CASSSPGNTEAFF

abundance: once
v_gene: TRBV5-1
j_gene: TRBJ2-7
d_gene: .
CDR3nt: TGCGCCAGCAGCTTGCAGGCTGAACTTTCCTACGAGCAGTACTTC
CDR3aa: CASSLQAELSYEQYF

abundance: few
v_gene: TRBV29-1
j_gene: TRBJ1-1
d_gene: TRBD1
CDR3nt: TGCAGCGTTGAGACGGGACAGTCGACTGAAGCTTTCTTT
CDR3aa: CSVETGQSTEAFF

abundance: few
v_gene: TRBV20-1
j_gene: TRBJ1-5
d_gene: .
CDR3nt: TGCAGTGCTAGAGATGAGGACCTGAGTTATCAGCCCCAGCATTTT
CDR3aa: CSARDEDLSYQPQHF

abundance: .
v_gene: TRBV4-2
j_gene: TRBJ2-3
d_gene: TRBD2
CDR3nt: TGTGCCAGCAGCCAAGTACCTTACGGGACTAGCGGGGGCACAGATACGCAGTATTTT
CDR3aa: CASSQVPYGTSGGTDTQYF

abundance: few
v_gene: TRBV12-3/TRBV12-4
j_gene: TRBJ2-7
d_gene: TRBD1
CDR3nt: TGTGCCAGCACCGGGACAGGGGATTACGAGCAGTACTTC
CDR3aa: CASTGTGDYEQYF

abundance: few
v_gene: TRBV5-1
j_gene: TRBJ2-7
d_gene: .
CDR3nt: TGCGCCAGCAGCTTTCTAAGGGGATCCACCTACGAGCAGTACTTC
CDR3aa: CASSFLRGSTYEQYF

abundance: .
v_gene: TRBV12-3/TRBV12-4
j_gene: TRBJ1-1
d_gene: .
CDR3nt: TGTGCCAGCAGTTCTACAGGGCCCCGGGGGGCTTTCTTT
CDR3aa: CASSSTGPRGAFF

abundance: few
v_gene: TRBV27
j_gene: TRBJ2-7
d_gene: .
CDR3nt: TGTGCCAGCAGTTTATCGACCGGGGGTTTTTACGAGCAGTACTTC
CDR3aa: CASSLSTGGFYEQYF

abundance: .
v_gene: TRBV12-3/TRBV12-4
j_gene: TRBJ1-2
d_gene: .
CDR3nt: TGTGCCAGCAGCTACAGGGAGGGCTATGGCTACACCTTC
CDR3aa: CASSYREGYGYTF

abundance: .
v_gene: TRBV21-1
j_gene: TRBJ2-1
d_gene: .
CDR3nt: TGTGCCAGAAATAGCTTCTCCCTTTGGAATGAGCAGTTCTTC
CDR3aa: CARNSFSLWNEQFF

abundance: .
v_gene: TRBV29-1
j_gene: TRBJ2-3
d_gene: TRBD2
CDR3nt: TGCAGCCCTGGTCGGGTCGGGACTAGCGGCACAGATACGCAGTATTTT
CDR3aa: CSPGRVGTSGTDTQYF

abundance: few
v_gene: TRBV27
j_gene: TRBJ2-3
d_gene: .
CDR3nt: TGTGCCAGCACACGTCGGAGCACAGATACGCAGTATTTT
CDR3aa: CASTRRSTDTQYF

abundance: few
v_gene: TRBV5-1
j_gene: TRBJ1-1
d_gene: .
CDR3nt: TGCGCCAGCAGCTATGACAGTAGGAACACTGAAGCTTTCTTT
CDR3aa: CASSYDSRNTEAFF

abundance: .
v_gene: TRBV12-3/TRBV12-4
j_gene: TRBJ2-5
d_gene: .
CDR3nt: TGTGCCAGCAGTTCCGCCCTGGACCTCGGGGAGACCCAGTACTTC
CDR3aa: CASSSALDLGETQYF

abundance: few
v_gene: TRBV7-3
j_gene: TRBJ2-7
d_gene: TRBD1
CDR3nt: TGTGCCAGCAGCTTCTTCGTAGGGGGCTTGTACGAGCAGTACTTC
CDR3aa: CASSFFVGGLYEQYF